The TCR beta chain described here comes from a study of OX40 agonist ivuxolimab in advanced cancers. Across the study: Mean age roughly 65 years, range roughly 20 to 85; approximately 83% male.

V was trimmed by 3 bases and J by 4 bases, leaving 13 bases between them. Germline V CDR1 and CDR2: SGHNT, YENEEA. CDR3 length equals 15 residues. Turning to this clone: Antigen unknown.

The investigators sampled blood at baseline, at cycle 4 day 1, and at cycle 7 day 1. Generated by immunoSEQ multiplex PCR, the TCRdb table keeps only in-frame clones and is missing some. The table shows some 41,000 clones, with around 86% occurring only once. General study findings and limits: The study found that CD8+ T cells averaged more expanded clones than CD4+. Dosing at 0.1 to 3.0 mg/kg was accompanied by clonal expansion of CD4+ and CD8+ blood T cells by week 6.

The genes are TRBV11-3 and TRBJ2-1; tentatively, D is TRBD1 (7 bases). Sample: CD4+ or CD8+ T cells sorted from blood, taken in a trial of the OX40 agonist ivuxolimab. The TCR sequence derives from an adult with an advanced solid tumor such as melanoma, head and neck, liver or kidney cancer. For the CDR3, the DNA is TGTGCCAGCAGCTTGCGGGACAGCAATTACAATGAGCAGTTCTTC. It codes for CASSLRDSNYNEQFF.